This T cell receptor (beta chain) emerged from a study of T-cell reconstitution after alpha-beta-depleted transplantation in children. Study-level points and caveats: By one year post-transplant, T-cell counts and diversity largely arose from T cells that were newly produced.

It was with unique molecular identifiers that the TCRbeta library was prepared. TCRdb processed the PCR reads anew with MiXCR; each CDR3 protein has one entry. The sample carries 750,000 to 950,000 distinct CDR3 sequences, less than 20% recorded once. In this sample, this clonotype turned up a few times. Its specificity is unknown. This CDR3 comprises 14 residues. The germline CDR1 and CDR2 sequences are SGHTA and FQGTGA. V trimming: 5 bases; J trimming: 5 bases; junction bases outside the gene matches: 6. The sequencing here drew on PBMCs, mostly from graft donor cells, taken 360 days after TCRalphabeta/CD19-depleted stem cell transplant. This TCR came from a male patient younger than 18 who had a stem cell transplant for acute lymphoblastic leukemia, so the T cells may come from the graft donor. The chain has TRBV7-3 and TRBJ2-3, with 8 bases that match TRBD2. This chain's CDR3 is CASSPSSGRDTQYF. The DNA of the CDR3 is TGTGCCAGCAGCCCGTCGAGCGGGAGAGATACGCAGTATTTT.